The T cell receptor beta chain under discussion was sequenced for a study of cytomegalovirus exposure and HLA in healthy donors. Turning to the study itself: The approximately 690 first-cohort repertoires and the approximately 110 validation repertoires shared the same platform, a later analysis reported.

Here immunoSEQ multiplex PCR was the method, and the copy in TCRdb shows in-frame clones only, minus some. The sample shows 150,000 to 200,000 clones, approximately 85% of them seen only once. Worth noting for this clone: Its antigen is not known.

Study results and limitations: In vitro checks showed that three CMV-associated chains really do target CMV antigens.

V was pared by 3 bases and J by 0 bases, with 12 bases between. This CDR3 is built from 15 residues. Germline CDR1 is WNHNN and CDR2 is SYGVQD (reference sequence). This chain joins TRBV10-1 and TRBJ2-7, with unresolved D. The receptor comes from a woman younger than 35 in good health and CMV-seronegative. Input material: PBMCs. The CDR3, as DNA: TGCGCCAGCAGTGATACCCCCTGGAGCTCCTACGAGCAGTACTTC. Protein product: CASSDTPWSSYEQYF.